Included here is one TCR beta chain sequence, with context. There is no known antigen for this receptor. The sample holds no much larger clone one base away, and base qualities are not on file. This sample was taken from a study of T cells in placental villitis. Regarding the research as a whole: Two of the control placentae were obtained from preterm deliveries, but no significant pathology was found on examination. The study compared placental TCR-beta repertoires across villitis of unknown etiology, gestational-age-matched unaffected controls, and infectious villitis to test an allograft-versus-infection hypothesis.

Using the immunoSEQ v4 bias-controlled multiplex PCR assay, run blinded to group allocation, TCR-beta CDR3 regions were amplified from genomic DNA. Reference gene primers were added alongside TCR-beta primers to estimate nucleated cell and T cell quantities per sample. Sequencing of the libraries was performed on an Illumina MiSeq with a 100-cycle paired-end protocol. Per the original workflow: In the immunoSEQ Analyzer software, diversity and richness were calculated, with richness measured by iChao1 and clonality based on Pielou evenness and Shannon diversity on a 0-1 scale where a higher value means less diversity. CDR3 amino acid sequences with V/J genes were queried against VDJdb for CMV, EBV and influenza A specificities using confidence 3 and substitution 2. The Morisita-Horn index was used to assess how much TCR-beta amino acid clonotypes overlapped between the villitis of unknown etiology, infectious villitis and control repertoires. TCRdb took this table from immuneACCESS and kept in-frame rearrangements with V and J called. Such tables lack part of the clones; where checked against another copy, unresolved V genes explain under half of the gap, and the rest is unexplained. That table gives V, J and clone size, and the DNA gave D and trimming. The sample includes more than 200 clones, with 90% to 95% observed a single time. In total, the top ten clones hold about 9.8% of the sample.

As controls, ten to eleven placentae without villitis were matched to the villitis of unknown etiology cases by gestational age at delivery. After delivery, the placentae were collected and evaluated both grossly and histologically, and only then was archival tissue selected. Five 10-micron scrolls were cut from each FFPE block, and DNA was isolated using the AllPrep DNA/RNA FFPE Tissue kit. DNA concentration and purity were evaluated by NanoDrop, whereas RNA quality was assessed on a Bioanalyzer. Here is what the overall study found, with its caveats: CMV-specific clone frequencies were higher in infectious CMV cases than in villitis of unknown etiology (roughly 0.011 vs 0.001), which did not differ from controls. Small amounts of decidua were contained in the paraffin blocks, so some of the captured T cells, especially in controls, may have been decidual rather than villous infiltrates. Clonality was higher in villitis of unknown etiology placentae than in controls (median about 0.059 versus 0.0061, p=0.0025), a result indicating clonal expansion. Sequencing bulk tissue could not tell helper, regulatory or cytotoxic T cells apart, could not separate maternal from fetal T cells, and left out gamma-delta receptors.

Sequencing used placental tissue containing maternal and fetal cells. This receptor was taken from a human donor in good health; the placental T cells may come from both mother and fetus.

The sequenced DNA: TGTGCCAGCAGCTCCGGACTAGCGGGGGGCGAGCAGTTCTTC. It codes for CASSSGLAGGEQFF. The chain employs TRBV5-6 and TRBJ2-1, with 14 middle bases fitting TRBD2. The cysteine opens and the phenylalanine closes a CDR3 of 14 amino acids. Only the CDR3 DNA stays, 42 bases, in frame from base 1. Germline trimming: 3 bases from V, 10 bases from J; junction bases outside gene matches: 3. Reading the germline V gene gives CDR1 SGHDT and CDR2 YYEEEE.